These T cell receptor beta chains were read from a single sample in a study of a mutant IDH1 vaccine in newly diagnosed glioma. No antigen has been assigned to these receptors. Generated by immunoSEQ multiplex PCR, the TCRdb table keeps only in-frame clones and is missing some. Counted here are under 85,000 clones, approximately 89% occurring once; the ten biggest clones make up over 0.7%. The specimen comprised PBMCs, sampled from a glioma patient whose treatment included an IDH1 peptide vaccine. Every receptor here comes from a woman aged 45-59 years with glioma. The CDR3 runs from the conserved cysteine through the conserved F or W. D genes are given only for firm matches. Where a row states a size, it is once, few, many or the class of an expanded clone; other rows omit it.

DNA: TGCGCCAGCAGCTTGGATAGGGCTTACGAGCAGTACTTC
CDR3: CASSLDRAYEQYF
D: NA
J: TRBJ2-7
size: NA
V: TRBV5-1

DNA: TGTGCCAGTAGTCCCCGGGACAGGGGCATTAGTAATGAAAAACTGTTTTTT
CDR3: CASSPRDRGISNEKLFF
D: TRBD1
J: TRBJ1-4
size: NA
V: TRBV19

DNA: TGTGCCAGCAGTTTGGATCCCAAACCCTACGAGCAGTACTTC
CDR3: CASSLDPKPYEQYF
D: NA
J: TRBJ2-7
size: NA
V: TRBV28

DNA: TGTGCCACCAGCAGAGTGGAGACGGCACCCTATGGCTACACCTTC
CDR3: CATSRVETAPYGYTF
D: NA
J: TRBJ1-2
size: NA
V: TRBV15

DNA: TGTGCCAGTAGTACCGTGGGTGATACGCAGTATTTT
CDR3: CASSTVGDTQYF
D: NA
J: TRBJ2-3
size: NA
V: TRBV19

DNA: TGCAGCGTTGAACCGAGATTTGCAACCTTC
CDR3: CSVEPRFATF
D: NA
J: TRBJ1-2
size: NA
V: TRBV29-1

DNA: TGTGCCAGCAGCGTACAGGGAGGTAGCTATGGCTACACCTTC
CDR3: CASSVQGGSYGYTF
D: NA
J: TRBJ1-2
size: NA
V: TRBV5-4

DNA: TGTGCCAGCAGCTCCCCGTGGAAGCCCTACGAGCAGTACTTC
CDR3: CASSSPWKPYEQYF
D: NA
J: TRBJ2-7
size: NA
V: TRBV13

DNA: TGTGCCTGGAGTGCGAGTTTTAGCAATCAGCCCCAGCATTTT
CDR3: CAWSASFSNQPQHF
D: NA
J: TRBJ1-5
size: NA
V: TRBV30

DNA: TGTGCCAGTAGTAAGCTGGATTACACTGAAGCTTTCTTT
CDR3: CASSKLDYTEAFF
D: NA
J: TRBJ1-1
size: NA
V: TRBV19

DNA: TGTGCCAGCAGCTTCGGGGGACAATCCTACGAGCAGTACTTC
CDR3: CASSFGGQSYEQYF
D: NA
J: TRBJ2-7
size: NA
V: TRBV5-8

DNA: TGTGCCTGGAGTCATAGCGGCTCCTACAATGAGCAGTTCTTC
CDR3: CAWSHSGSYNEQFF
D: NA
J: TRBJ2-1
size: NA
V: TRBV30

DNA: TGTGCCAGCAGCGGGCAGAGCAATCAGCCCCAGCATTTT
CDR3: CASSGQSNQPQHF
D: NA
J: TRBJ1-5
size: NA
V: TRBV7-9

DNA: TGTGCCAGCGGGACAGGGGGTTCACCCCTCCACTTT
CDR3: CASGTGGSPLHF
D: TRBD1
J: TRBJ1-6
size: NA
V: TRBV2

DNA: TGTGCCAGCAGCGCGGAGGGGGTCCTCACAGATACGCAGTATTTT
CDR3: CASSAEGVLTDTQYF
D: NA
J: TRBJ2-3
size: once
V: TRBV9

DNA: TGTGCCAGCAGCTTAGGTCCTAGGTCTAGCGGGAGGGATAGTGAGCAGTTCTTC
CDR3: CASSLGPRSSGRDSEQFF
D: TRBD2
J: TRBJ2-1
size: NA
V: TRBV7-2

DNA: TGTGCCAGCAGTTACCCGGGAGATACGCAGTATTTT
CDR3: CASSYPGDTQYF
D: NA
J: TRBJ2-3
size: NA
V: TRBV27

DNA: TGTGCCAGCAGCCCAGGGTCGAATGACAATGAGCAGTTCTTC
CDR3: CASSPGSNDNEQFF
D: NA
J: TRBJ2-1
size: NA
V: TRBV27

DNA: TGTGCCAGCAGTCCCCTAGCGGGGAGGGCCACAGATACGCAGTATTTT
CDR3: CASSPLAGRATDTQYF
D: TRBD2
J: TRBJ2-3
size: NA
V: TRBV27

DNA: TGTGCCAGTAGTATGGGACAGCGTGCCTATGGCTACACCTTC
CDR3: CASSMGQRAYGYTF
D: TRBD1
J: TRBJ1-2
size: NA
V: TRBV19

DNA: TGTGCCGGGTTGGGGGGGAACACCGGGGAGCTGTTTTTT
CDR3: CAGLGGNTGELFF
D: NA
J: TRBJ2-2
size: NA
V: TRBV30

DNA: TGTGCCACCAGACAGCAGGATCAGCCCCAGCATTTT
CDR3: CATRQQDQPQHF
D: NA
J: TRBJ1-5
size: few
V: TRBV10-3

DNA: TGTGCCAGTAGTATCGCCTCCGAGCAGTACTTC
CDR3: CASSIASEQYF
D: NA
J: TRBJ2-7
size: NA
V: TRBV19